This T cell receptor beta chain originates from a study of T cell changes during pregnancy in multiple sclerosis. Profiling relied on immunoSEQ multiplex PCR, and the TCRdb table lists in-frame clones only, not all of them. The sample carries 76,000 or so clones, around 95% recorded once. V shed 1 base and J 2 bases; nucleotides not matched to a gene: 4. The germline CDR1 and CDR2 sequences are MGHRA and YSYEKL. The CDR3 spans 15 residues. The source material was peripheral blood, sampled in the second trimester of pregnancy. The clonotype comes from a female donor in good health, enrolled as a control in a pregnancy study. V gene TRBV4-1 combines with J gene TRBJ1-1; 7 bases map to TRBD1. CDR3 sequence reads: CASSQATGANTEAFF. For the CDR3, the DNA is TGCGCCAGCAGCCAAGCTACAGGGGCCAACACTGAAGCTTTCTTT.